What follows describes a single T cell receptor (beta chain). The data were obtained in a study of blood T cell repertoires in COVID-19. The wider study: Sites in the United States, Italy and Spain provided acute and convalescent COVID-19 samples. In each case, the material was cDNA or gDNA derived from T cells, B-cell-depleted T cells, or PBMCs.

Per the study methods: Amplification from reference gene primers served as the basis for estimated nucleated cell counts. TCRdb's table, derived via immunoSEQ multiplex PCR, lists solely in-frame clones and lacks some. V, J and clone size are those of that table, while D and trimming were read from the DNA. The repertoire holds about 19,000 clones, 85% to 90% seen once, with approximately 11% in the top ten. The CDR3 contains 15 residues. V was shortened by 2 bases and J by 5 bases, with 14 bases between the two germline ends. Per germline, CDR1 SGHTA and CDR2 FQGNSA. V gene TRBV7-2 combines with J gene TRBJ2-3; D is perhaps TRBD2 (6 bases). The sequence came from a human donor in a cohort sampled during active COVID-19. Sample: peripheral blood. The CDR3 loop is CASSLRRGSGDTQYF. DNA of the CDR3: TGTGCCAGCAGCTTAAGGAGGGGCAGCGGAGATACGCAGTATTTT.